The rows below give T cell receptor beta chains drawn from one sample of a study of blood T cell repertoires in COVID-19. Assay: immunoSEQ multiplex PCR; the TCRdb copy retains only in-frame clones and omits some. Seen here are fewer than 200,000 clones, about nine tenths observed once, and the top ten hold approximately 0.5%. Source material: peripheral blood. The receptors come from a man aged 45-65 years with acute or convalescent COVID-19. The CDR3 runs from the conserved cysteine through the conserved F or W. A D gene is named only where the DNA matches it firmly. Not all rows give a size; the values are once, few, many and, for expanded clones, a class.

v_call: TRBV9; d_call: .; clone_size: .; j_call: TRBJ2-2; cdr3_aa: CASSVGVADTGELFF; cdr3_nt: TGTGCCAGCAGCGTAGGGGTAGCGGACACCGGGGAGCTGTTTTTT
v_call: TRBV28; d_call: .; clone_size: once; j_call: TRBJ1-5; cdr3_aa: CASRADSNQPQHF; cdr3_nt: TGTGCCAGCAGGGCAGATTCCAATCAGCCCCAGCATTTT
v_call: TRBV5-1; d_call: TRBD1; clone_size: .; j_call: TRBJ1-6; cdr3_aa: CASSSGGQGNSPLHF; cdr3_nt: TGCGCCAGCAGCTCCGGTGGACAGGGGAATTCACCCCTCCACTTT
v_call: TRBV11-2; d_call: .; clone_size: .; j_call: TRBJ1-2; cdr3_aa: CASRAIQGYGYTF; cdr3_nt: TGTGCCAGCAGAGCTATACAGGGTTATGGCTACACCTTC
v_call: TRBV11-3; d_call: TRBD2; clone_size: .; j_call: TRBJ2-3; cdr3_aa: CASSRGGPHTDTQYF; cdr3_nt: TGTGCCAGCAGCCGCGGGGGGCCTCACACAGATACGCAGTATTTT
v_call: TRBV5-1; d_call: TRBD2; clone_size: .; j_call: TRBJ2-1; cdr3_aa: CASSFTSGSREQFF; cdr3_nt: TGCGCCAGCAGCTTCACTAGCGGGAGCCGTGAGCAGTTCTTC
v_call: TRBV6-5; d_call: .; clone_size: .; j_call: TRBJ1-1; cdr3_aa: CASSYHPTDGAFF; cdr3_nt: TGTGCCAGCAGTTACCACCCTACAGATGGGGCTTTCTTT
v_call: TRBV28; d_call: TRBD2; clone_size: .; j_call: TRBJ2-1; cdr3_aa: CASSLRSAGTSGSYNEQFF; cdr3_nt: TGTGCCAGCAGTTTAAGGTCGGCCGGGACTAGCGGGTCCTACAATGAGCAGTTCTTC
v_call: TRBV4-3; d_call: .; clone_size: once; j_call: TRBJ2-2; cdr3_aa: CASSRGLITGELFF; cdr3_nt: TGCGCCAGCAGCCGAGGACTGATCACCGGGGAGCTGTTTTTT
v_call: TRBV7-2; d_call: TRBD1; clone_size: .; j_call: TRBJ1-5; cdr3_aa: CASSPRTGVGQPQHF; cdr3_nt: TGTGCCAGCAGCCCGAGGACAGGGGTTGGTCAGCCCCAGCATTTT
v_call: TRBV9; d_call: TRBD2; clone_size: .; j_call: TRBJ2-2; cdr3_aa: CASSDGTSGTTGELFF; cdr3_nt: TGTGCCAGCAGTGACGGGACTAGCGGAACCACCGGGGAGCTGTTTTTT
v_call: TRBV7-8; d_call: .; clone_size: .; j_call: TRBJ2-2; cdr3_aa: CASSFQGSGELFF; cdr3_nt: TGTGCCAGCAGTTTTCAGGGGTCCGGGGAGCTGTTTTTT
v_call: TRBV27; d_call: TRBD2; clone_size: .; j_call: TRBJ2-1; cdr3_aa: CASSPGTSGRVEQFF; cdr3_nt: TGTGCCAGCAGTCCTGGGACTAGCGGGAGGGTTGAGCAGTTCTTC
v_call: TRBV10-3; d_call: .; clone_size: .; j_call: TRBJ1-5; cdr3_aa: CAIGVRGHQPQHF; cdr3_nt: TGTGCCATCGGTGTCAGGGGCCATCAGCCCCAGCATTTT
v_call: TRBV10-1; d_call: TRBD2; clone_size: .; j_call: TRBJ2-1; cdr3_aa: CASSPGSGRAGKYNEQFF; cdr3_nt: TGCGCCAGCAGCCCTGGGAGCGGGAGGGCCGGAAAGTACAATGAGCAGTTCTTC
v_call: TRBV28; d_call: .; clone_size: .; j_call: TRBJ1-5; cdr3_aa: CASIQGRYSNQPQHF; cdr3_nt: TGTGCCAGCATTCAGGGAAGATATAGCAATCAGCCCCAGCATTTT
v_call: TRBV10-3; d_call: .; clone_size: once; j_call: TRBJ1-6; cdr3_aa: CAISEQQGSNSPLHF; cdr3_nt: TGTGCCATCAGTGAACAACAGGGTTCTAATTCACCCCTCCACTTT
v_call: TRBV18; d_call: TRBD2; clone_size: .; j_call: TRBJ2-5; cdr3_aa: CASSPLRLAGSETQYF; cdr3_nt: TGTGCCAGCTCACCCCTCCGGCTAGCGGGTAGCGAGACCCAGTACTTC
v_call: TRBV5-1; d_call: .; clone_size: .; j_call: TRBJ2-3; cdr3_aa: CASSPRGPDTQYF; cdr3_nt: TGCGCCAGCAGCCCACGCGGGCCAGATACGCAGTATTTT
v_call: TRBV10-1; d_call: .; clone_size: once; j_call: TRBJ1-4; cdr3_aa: CASPCEKLFF; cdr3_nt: TGCGCCAGCCCCTGTGAAAAACTGTTTTTT
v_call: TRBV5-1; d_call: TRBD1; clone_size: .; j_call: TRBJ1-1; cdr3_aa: CASSFTDRGVMNTEAFF; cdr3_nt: TGCGCCAGCAGCTTCACTGACAGGGGGGTAATGAACACTGAAGCTTTCTTT
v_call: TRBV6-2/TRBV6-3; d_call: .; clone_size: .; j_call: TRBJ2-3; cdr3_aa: CASSYSNVGARGTQYF; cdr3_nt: TGTGCCAGCAGTTACTCGAATGTGGGGGCGCGAGGTACGCAGTATTTT
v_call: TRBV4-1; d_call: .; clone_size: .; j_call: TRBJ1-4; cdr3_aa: CASSQTQGLGEKLFF; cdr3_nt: TGCGCCAGCAGCCAAACTCAGGGTTTGGGTGAAAAACTGTTTTTT
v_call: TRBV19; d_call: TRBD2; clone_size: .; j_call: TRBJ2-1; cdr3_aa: CASSMLAGGPYNEQFF; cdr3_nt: TGTGCCAGTAGTATGCTAGCGGGAGGGCCCTACAATGAGCAGTTCTTC
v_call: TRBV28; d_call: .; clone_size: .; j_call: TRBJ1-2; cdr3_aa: CASTLGGRGYGYTF; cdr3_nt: TGTGCCAGCACCCTAGGGGGTAGAGGCTATGGCTACACCTTC
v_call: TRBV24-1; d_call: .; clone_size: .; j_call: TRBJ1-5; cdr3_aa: CATGGHSQHF; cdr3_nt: TGTGCCACCGGGGGACATTCCCAGCATTTT